This T cell receptor beta chain comes out of a study of CD4 T cells in relation to SARS-CoV-2 and coronaviruses (dated by TCRdb to the early 2020s). Study-level background: In the ViraFEST assay, PBMCs were cultured with antigen for approximately 11 days, after which TCR beta CDR3s were sequenced to identify antigen-specific clonal expansions. An HIV-1 Nef peptide pool or a culture without peptide was used as the negative reference condition. Shared crossreactive spike epitopes were mapped to their HLA restriction using patient-derived lymphoblastoid cell lines. The study assessed, at the TCR clonotype level, memory CD4+ T cell crossreactivity between SARS-CoV-2 and common cold coronavirus spike proteins. The Adaptive Biotechnologies TCR-sequencing kit was used to sequence samples from three pre-COVID donors and the naive versus memory experiments, while other data came from Illumina-based sequencing. Expansion assays from other donors in the study were sequenced with a different, Illumina-based TCR-beta assay.

CD4+ T cells from unexposed donors were collected before the COVID-19 pandemic (2011-2018). Following 10 days of culture, the EasySep CD4+ T cell isolation kit was used to isolate CD4+ T cells. As cell numbers permitted, CD4+ T cells from unexposed donors were tested for reactivity to SARS-CoV-2 S and N and to four common cold coronavirus spike pools. About 2 million PBMCs per well were cultured in IMDM with roughly 5% human AB serum and around 10 IU/ml IL-2. Half of the culture medium was replaced with fresh IL-2-containing medium on days 3 and 7. In general, triplicate replicate wells were used for every peptide culture condition. The leukapheresis product for the unexposed donors was obtained through commercial purchase. PBMCs were isolated from leukapheresis product or whole blood by Ficoll-Paque PLUS gradient centrifugation. PBMCs were either cryopreserved at -140°C or used fresh in the expansion assay. The QIAamp Micro DNA Kit was used to extract genomic DNA from the CD4+ T cells.

Library method: the immunoSEQ multiplex PCR assay. On the authors' methods: During preprocessing, nonproductive sequences were discarded, as were any CDR3s that did not begin with C, did not end with F or W, or were shorter than 7 amino acids. The MANAFEST web app was used to call antigen-specific clonotypes on the basis of expansion compared with the reference and with other culture wells. A clone counted as positive if significantly expanded in 2 of 3 replicate wells versus the reference culture at FDR below 0.05. Positive clones also required significant expansion versus all other tandem wells and an odds ratio above 5. After three terminal residues were trimmed from each end, CDR3 homology was quantified as pairwise Levenshtein distance using the stringdist R package. Here the immuneACCESS table is served through TCRdb, limited to in-frame sequences with V and J called. Missing clones are a known gap in these copies; in checked studies unresolved V genes cover under half, and the rest lacks a known reason. The DNA was the basis for D and trimming; V, J and clone size are from that table. The sample table lists tens of thousands of clones, about 76% of them with a count of one. Over 15% of the sample is held by the ten biggest clonotypes.

Including cysteine and phenylalanine, the CDR3 has 18 amino acids. CDR3 DNA only is kept here, 54 bases in frame from base 1. V loses 4 bases of germline sequence and J loses 3 bases, and the interval between the two ends is 26 bases. For CDR1 and CDR2, the germline V gene lists SGHRS and YFSETQ. Study-level results and caveats: Compared with monoreactive clones, crossreactive clones had significantly weaker SARS-CoV-2-driven expansion, a result consistent with antigenic imprinting. Small numbers of patients and of tested TCRs were a limitation of the study. In roughly two thirds of donors, memory CD4+ clonotypes turned up that crossrecognized SARS-CoV-2 and at least one common cold coronavirus spike. Since the crossreactivity analysis centred on spike protein, crossreactivity against other viral proteins was not assessed. No donor contributed both pre-pandemic and post-infection samples, which limited tracing the source of pre-existing responses.

About this clone itself: The antigen it recognizes is unknown. There are no base qualities to consult, and no much larger clone falls within one base.

This receptor was identified in a human donor in good health. Material for sequencing was CD4+ T cells from PBMCs, cultured in vitro. The chain joins TRBV5-1 to TRBJ2-7; no D gene is confidently identified. The CDR3 sequence is CASSPGNPTQAKGYEQYF. Read as DNA, the sequence is TGCGCCAGCAGCCCGGGCAACCCAACCCAGGCTAAGGGCTACGAGCAGTACTTC.